A selection of T cell receptor beta chains follows, all from one sample in a study of blood T cell repertoires in COVID-19. TCRdb keeps only in-frame clones here, not all; method: immunoSEQ multiplex PCR. The sample records some 490,000 clones, approximately 86% being singletons. Sequencing was performed on PBMCs or T cells enriched from blood (not recorded which). These receptors were collected from a woman between 55 and 75 years old who had recovered from COVID-19. The CDR3 runs from the conserved cysteine through the conserved F or W. D genes are given only for firm matches. Size tells how often a clone was seen (once, few, many) or the class of an expanded clone, and some rows leave it out.

>NA|TRBD2|TRBJ2-1|TRBV3-1/TRBV3-2
TGTGCCAGCAGCCCACATGGGGCGGGGGTTTCCTACAATGAGCAGTTCTTC
CASSPHGAGVSYNEQFF
>NA|TRBD2|TRBJ2-3|TRBV5-1
TGCGCCAGCAGCTTGGGGTCTAGCGGGGGTATGGATACGCAGTATTTT
CASSLGSSGGMDTQYF
>NA|TRBD1|TRBJ1-5|TRBV10-2
TGCGCCGGCCAAAGGACAGGGGAAGAGGGCAATCAGCCCCAGCATTTT
CAGQRTGEEGNQPQHF
>NA|TRBD2|TRBJ2-3|TRBV29-1
TGCAGCATTGCCCCCGGGGGGGCCGGGGATACGCAGTATTTT
CSIAPGGAGDTQYF
>NA|TRBD1|TRBJ1-2|TRBV15
TGTGCCACCAGCAATCGAGTAAACGTGGACAGGTACTATGGCTACACCTTC
CATSNRVNVDRYYGYTF
>few|TRBD2|TRBJ2-5|TRBV18
TGTGCCAGCTCACCACCGACTAGCGGGGCTAAGACCCAGTACTTC
CASSPPTSGAKTQYF
>NA|NA|TRBJ2-2|TRBV11-2
TGTGCCAGCAGCCCGGCGCGGGCCAACACCGGGGAGCTGTTTTTT
CASSPARANTGELFF
>NA|NA|TRBJ1-1|TRBV2
TGTGCCAGCAGTGACAGGAGGGGCACTGAAGCTTTCTTT
CASSDRRGTEAFF
>once|TRBD2|TRBJ2-3|TRBV6-6
TGTGCCAGCAGTTTACTAGCGGGCGAACGCACAGATACGCAGTATTTT
CASSLLAGERTDTQYF
>NA|NA|TRBJ1-1|TRBV12-3/TRBV12-4
TGTGCCAGCAGCCTTACAGGCCCTGCTGAAGCTTTCTTT
CASSLTGPAEAFF
>NA|NA|TRBJ1-3|TRBV5-1
TGCGCCAGCAGCTTGGGGACAGCCGATGTCTCTGGAAACACCATATATTTT
CASSLGTADVSGNTIYF
>NA|TRBD2|TRBJ2-3|TRBV3-1/TRBV3-2
TGTGCCAGCACCCTAGCGGGAGATACGCAGTATTTT
CASTLAGDTQYF
>NA|NA|TRBJ2-3|TRBV10-3
TGTGCCATCAGCCGAGTTAGAGGGACTGAAGACACAGATACGCAGTATTTT
CAISRVRGTEDTDTQYF
>NA|TRBD1|TRBJ2-7|TRBV2
TGTGCCAGCAGCAGGACAGGGACCTACGAGCAGTACTTC
CASSRTGTYEQYF
>once|TRBD1|TRBJ1-1|TRBV18
TGTGCCAGCTCCCACGACAGGGTATTGAACACTGAAGCTTTCTTT
CASSHDRVLNTEAFF
>NA|NA|TRBJ1-4|TRBV2
TGTGCCAGCAGGATATACAGTTCAAGACCCCAAAAACTGTTTTTT
CASRIYSSRPQKLFF
>NA|NA|TRBJ2-5|TRBV30
TGTGCCTGGATGGTAGCGGAGACCCAGTACTTC
CAWMVAETQYF
>NA|NA|TRBJ1-1|TRBV5-5
TGTGCCAGCAGCTTGGCAGGGGCGGCGAGCACTGAAGCTTTCTTT
CASSLAGAASTEAFF
>NA|NA|TRBJ1-1|TRBV6-5
TGTGCCAGCAGTAGGGGCACTGAAGCTTTCTTT
CASSRGTEAFF
>NA|TRBD1|TRBJ2-7|TRBV11-2
TGTGCCAGCAGCACTTACAGGGGCCAGAGCTCCTACGAGCAGTACTTC
CASSTYRGQSSYEQYF
>NA|TRBD1|TRBJ1-4|TRBV12-3/TRBV12-4
TGTGCCAGCAGTACCGGGACAGCTGAAAAACTGTTTTTT
CASSTGTAEKLFF
>NA|NA|TRBJ2-2|TRBV24-1
TGTGCCACCAGTGATAGCAGCGGAACCCACACCGGGGAGCTGTTTTTT
CATSDSSGTHTGELFF
>once|NA|TRBJ1-1|TRBV5-1
TGCGCCACCAGCTCGGCAGTGGGCAACACTGAAGCTTTCTTT
CATSSAVGNTEAFF
>NA|NA|TRBJ1-1|TRBV5-1
TGCGCCAGCAGCTTTAGACAGAATGAAGCTTTCTTT
CASSFRQNEAFF
>NA|NA|TRBJ1-1|TRBV20-1
TGCAGTGCTAGAATCCGCACTGAAGCTTTCTTT
CSARIRTEAFF
>NA|TRBD2|TRBJ2-1|TRBV14
TGTGCCAGCAGCCAGGTCGGGGAGGGCGGGAAGCAGTTCTTC
CASSQVGEGGKQFF
>NA|NA|TRBJ1-2|TRBV14
TGTGCCAGCAGCCAAGCGGGGACTCCTACCCTCTATGGCTACACCTTC
CASSQAGTPTLYGYTF
>NA|TRBD1|TRBJ2-4|TRBV5-1
TGCGCCAGCAGCTCGCACCGGGACAGGGGTCGGGGATTAGCCAAAAACATTCAGTACTTC
CASSSHRDRGRGLAKNIQYF
>NA|TRBD2|TRBJ2-1|TRBV2
TGTGCCAGCAGCTATACTAGCGGGGCTTACAATGAGCAGTTCTTC
CASSYTSGAYNEQFF
>NA|NA|TRBJ1-1|TRBV12-3/TRBV12-4
TGTGCCAGCAGTCGATCCAGGGCCGCAGCTTTCTTT
CASSRSRAAAFF
>once|NA|TRBJ1-1|TRBV20-1
TGCAGTGCTAGTCGCGGGAACACTGAAGCTTTCTTT
CSASRGNTEAFF
>NA|NA|TRBJ2-2|TRBV11-2
TGTGCCAGCAGCTTTGAGGGCAGGAGGGTGGCCGGGGAGCTGTTTTTT
CASSFEGRRVAGELFF
>NA|NA|TRBJ1-1|TRBV2
TGTGCCAGCAGTGAAGCAGGGGTGATTGAAGCTTTCTTT
CASSEAGVIEAFF
>NA|NA|TRBJ1-2|TRBV5-1
TGCGCCAGCAGCTGGACCCCCGCCGGGACACTAAACATAGATAACTATGGCTACACCTTC
CASSWTPAGTLNIDNYGYTF
>few|NA|TRBJ2-7|TRBV6-5
TGTGCCAGCAGTTACGGGCCCTGGACCTACGAGCAGTACTTC
CASSYGPWTYEQYF
>NA|TRBD1|TRBJ2-1|TRBV5-1
TGCGCCAGCAGCTTGGCGGCAGGGGGTTCAGGTGAGCAGTTCTTC
CASSLAAGGSGEQFF
>NA|NA|TRBJ1-3|TRBV2
TGTGCCAGCAGTCCGACGGGAGGGGACACCATATATTTT
CASSPTGGDTIYF
>NA|NA|TRBJ2-1|TRBV12-3/TRBV12-4
TGTGCCAGCAGTCCCGGGAGATACAATGAGCAGTTCTTC
CASSPGRYNEQFF
>NA|TRBD2|TRBJ2-7|TRBV9
TGTGCCAGCAGCGCGGAACTAGCGGGGGGCCGCTACGAGCAGTACTTC
CASSAELAGGRYEQYF
>NA|NA|TRBJ1-1|TRBV20-1
TGCAGTGCTAGTGAGGACAGATACACTGAAGCTTTCTTT
CSASEDRYTEAFF
>NA|TRBD1|TRBJ1-4|TRBV5-1
TGCGCCAGCAGCTTGGGGACAGGGGGCATAAAACTGTTTTTT
CASSLGTGGIKLFF
>NA|NA|TRBJ2-2|TRBV7-9
TGTGCCAGCAGCTTCCTGGAGCTGTTTTTT
CASSFLELFF
>NA|TRBD2|TRBJ2-4|TRBV30
TGTGCCTGGAGTGCAGGAGCGGGGGGGATAGCCAAAAACATTCAGTACTTC
CAWSAGAGGIAKNIQYF
>NA|NA|TRBJ2-3|TRBV9
TGTGCCAGCAGCGTAGGTACAGTTAGCACAGATACGCAGTATTTT
CASSVGTVSTDTQYF
>NA|NA|TRBJ1-2|TRBV30
TGTGCCTGGAGTGTAAGGCCAACAGGGATAGGCTACACCTTC
CAWSVRPTGIGYTF
>NA|NA|TRBJ2-7|TRBV5-4
TGTGCCAGCAGCTCCCCAGGGGCCGAGCAGTACTTC
CASSSPGAEQYF
>once|TRBD2|TRBJ2-1|TRBV4-1
TGCGCCAGCAGCCAAGGCCGACTAGCCAGAATCTACAATGAGCAGTTCTTC
CASSQGRLARIYNEQFF
>NA|NA|TRBJ1-2|TRBV9
TGTGCCAGCAGCGGTCCCTCAGGTGCCAACTATGGCTACACCTTC
CASSGPSGANYGYTF
>NA|TRBD1|TRBJ2-6|TRBV30
TGTGCCTGGAGTGTCCAGGGGGCTGGGGCCAACGTCCTGACTTTC
CAWSVQGAGANVLTF
>NA|NA|TRBJ1-1|TRBV3-1/TRBV3-2
TGTGCCAGCACCATTATAGGGGTGGGGGAAGCTTTCTTT
CASTIIGVGEAFF
>NA|TRBD2|TRBJ2-2|TRBV5-4
TGTGCCAGCCACCCCCTAACCAGCGGGGGGGCTACCGGGGAGCTGTTTTTT
CASHPLTSGGATGELFF
>NA|NA|TRBJ1-5|TRBV24-1
TGTGCCACCAGTGATTCAGGACGGGGTAGCAATCAGCCCCAGCATTTT
CATSDSGRGSNQPQHF
>NA|NA|TRBJ1-1|TRBV6-5
TGTGCCAGCATCGTCGGAGGGAAATCTGAAGCTTTCTTT
CASIVGGKSEAFF
>NA|NA|TRBJ2-5|TRBV12-5
TGTGCTAGTGGTTTGCCGACTGGGGAGACCCAGTACTTC
CASGLPTGETQYF
>NA|NA|TRBJ2-2|TRBV12-3/TRBV12-4
TGTGCCAGCAGCACAGGGCCGGCCGGGGAGCTGTTTTTT
CASSTGPAGELFF
>once|NA|TRBJ1-2|TRBV19
TGTGCCAGTAGCCGCTCCCGCGTTGCAGGTCTCTATGGCTACACCTTC
CASSRSRVAGLYGYTF
>few|NA|TRBJ2-2|TRBV5-1
TGCGCCAGCAGCTTTACATATGCGAACACCGGGGAGCTGTTTTTT
CASSFTYANTGELFF
>few|TRBD2|TRBJ2-3|TRBV5-6
TGTGCCAGCAGCTTGTCCAGCGGGGTAACAGATACGCAGTATTTT
CASSLSSGVTDTQYF